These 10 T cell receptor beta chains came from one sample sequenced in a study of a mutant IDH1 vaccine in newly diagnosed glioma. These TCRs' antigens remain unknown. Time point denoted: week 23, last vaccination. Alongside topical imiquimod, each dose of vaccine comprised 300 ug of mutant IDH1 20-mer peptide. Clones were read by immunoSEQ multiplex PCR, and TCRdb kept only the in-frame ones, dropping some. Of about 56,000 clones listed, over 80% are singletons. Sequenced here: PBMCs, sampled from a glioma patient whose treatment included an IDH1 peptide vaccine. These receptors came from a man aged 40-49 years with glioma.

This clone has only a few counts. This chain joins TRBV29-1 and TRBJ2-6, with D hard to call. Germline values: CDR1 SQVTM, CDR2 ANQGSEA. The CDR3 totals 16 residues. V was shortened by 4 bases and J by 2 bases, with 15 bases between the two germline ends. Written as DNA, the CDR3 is TGCAGCGTTGGCCAAAAGAGAGCTACTGGGGCCAACGTCCTGACTTTC. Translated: CSVGQKRATGANVLTF.

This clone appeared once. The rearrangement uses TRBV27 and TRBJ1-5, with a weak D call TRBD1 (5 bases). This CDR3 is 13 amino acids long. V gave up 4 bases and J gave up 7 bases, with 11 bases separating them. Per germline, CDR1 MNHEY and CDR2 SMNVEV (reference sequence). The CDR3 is CASSSARGQPQHF. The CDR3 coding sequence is TGTGCCAGCAGTTCCGCTCGGGGGCAGCCCCAGCATTTT.

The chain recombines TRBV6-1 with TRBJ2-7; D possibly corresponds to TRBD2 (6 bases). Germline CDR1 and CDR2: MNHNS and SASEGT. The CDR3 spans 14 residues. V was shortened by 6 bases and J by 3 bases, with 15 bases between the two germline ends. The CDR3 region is CASSVHSGNYEQYF. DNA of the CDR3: TGTGCCAGCAGCGTCCATAGCGGTAACTACGAGCAGTACTTC.

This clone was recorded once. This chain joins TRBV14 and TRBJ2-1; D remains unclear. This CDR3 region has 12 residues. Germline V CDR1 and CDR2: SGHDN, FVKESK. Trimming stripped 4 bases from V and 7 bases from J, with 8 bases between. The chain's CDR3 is CASSLSSNEQFF. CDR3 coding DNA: TGTGCCAGCAGCCTCAGCTCAAATGAGCAGTTCTTC.

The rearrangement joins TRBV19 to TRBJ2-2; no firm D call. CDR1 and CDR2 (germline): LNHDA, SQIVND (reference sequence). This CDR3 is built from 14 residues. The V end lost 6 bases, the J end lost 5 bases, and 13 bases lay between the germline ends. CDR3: CASRINRDTGELFF. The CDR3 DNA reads TGTGCCAGTAGGATTAATAGGGATACCGGGGAGCTGTTTTTT. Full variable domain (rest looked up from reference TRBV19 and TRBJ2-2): DGGITQSPKYLFRKEGQNVTLSCEQNLNHDAMYWYRQDPGQGLRLIYYSQIVNDFQKGDIAEGYSVSREKKESFPLTVTSAQKNPTAFYLCASRINRDTGELFFGEGSRLTVL.

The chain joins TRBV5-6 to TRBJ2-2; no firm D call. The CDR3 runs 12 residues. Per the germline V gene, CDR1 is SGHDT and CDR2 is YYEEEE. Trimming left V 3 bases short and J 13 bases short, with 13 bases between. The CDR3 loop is CASSSSPYGLFF. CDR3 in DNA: TGTGCCAGCAGCTCGTCTCCTTACGGGCTGTTTTTT.

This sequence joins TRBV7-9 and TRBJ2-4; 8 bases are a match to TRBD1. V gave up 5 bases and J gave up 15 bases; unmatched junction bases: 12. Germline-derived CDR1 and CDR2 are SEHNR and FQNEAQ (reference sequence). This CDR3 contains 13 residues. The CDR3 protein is CASSPVRTGNTYF. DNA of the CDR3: TGTGCCAGCAGCCCTGTGAGGACAGGGAATACGTACTTC.

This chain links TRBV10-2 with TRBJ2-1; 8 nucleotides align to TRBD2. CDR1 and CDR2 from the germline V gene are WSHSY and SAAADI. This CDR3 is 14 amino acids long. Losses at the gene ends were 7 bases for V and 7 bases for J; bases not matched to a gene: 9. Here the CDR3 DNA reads TGCGCCAGCATTACCAGCGGGAGCCGGAATGAGCAGTTCTTC. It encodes CASITSGSRNEQFF.

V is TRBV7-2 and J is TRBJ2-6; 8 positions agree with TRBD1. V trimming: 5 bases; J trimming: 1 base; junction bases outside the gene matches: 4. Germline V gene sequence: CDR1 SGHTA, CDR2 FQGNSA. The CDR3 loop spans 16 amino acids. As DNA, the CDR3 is TGTGCCAGCAGCATTGACAGGGGATCTGGGGCCAACGTCCTGACTTTC. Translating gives CASSIDRGSGANVLTF. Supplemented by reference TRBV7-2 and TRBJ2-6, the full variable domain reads GAGVSQSPSNKVTEKGKDVELRCDPISGHTALYWYRQSLGQGLEFLIYFQGNSAPDKSGLPSDRFSAERTGGSVSTLTIQRTQQEDSAVYLCASSIDRGSGANVLTFGAGSRLTVL.

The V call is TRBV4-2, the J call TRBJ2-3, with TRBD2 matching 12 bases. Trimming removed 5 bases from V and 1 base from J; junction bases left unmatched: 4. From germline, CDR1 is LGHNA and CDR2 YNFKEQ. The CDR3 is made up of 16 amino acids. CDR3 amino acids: CASSSLAGGRTDTQYF. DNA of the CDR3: TGTGCCAGCAGCTCCCTAGCGGGAGGGCGCACAGATACGCAGTATTTT.